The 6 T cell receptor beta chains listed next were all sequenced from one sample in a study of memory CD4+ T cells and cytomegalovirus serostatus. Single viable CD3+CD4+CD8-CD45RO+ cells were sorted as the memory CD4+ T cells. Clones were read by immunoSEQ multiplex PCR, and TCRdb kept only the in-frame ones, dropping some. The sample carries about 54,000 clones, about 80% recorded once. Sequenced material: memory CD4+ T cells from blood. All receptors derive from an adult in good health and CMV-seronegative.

CDR3 coding DNA: TGTGCCAGCAGTGTCAGTCAGGGGGCTATGGGTGAGCAGTTCTTC. Encoded protein: CASSVSQGAMGEQFF. The chain couples TRBV2 to TRBJ2-1; TRBD1 aligns across 8 bases. Looked up from germline, CDR1 is SNHLY and CDR2 is FYNNEI. The V gene end was trimmed by 4 bases and the J gene end by 9 bases; junction bases not matched to a gene: 11. This CDR3 has 15 residues.

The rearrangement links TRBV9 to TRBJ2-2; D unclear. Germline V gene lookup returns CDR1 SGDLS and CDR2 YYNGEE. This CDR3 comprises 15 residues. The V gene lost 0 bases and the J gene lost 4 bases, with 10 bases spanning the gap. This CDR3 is CASSVDGPGTGELFF. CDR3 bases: TGTGCCAGCAGCGTAGACGGTCCGGGCACCGGGGAGCTGTTTTTT. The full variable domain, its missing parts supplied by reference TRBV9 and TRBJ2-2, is DSGVTQTPKHLITATGQRVTLRCSPRSGDLSVYWYQQSLDQGLQFLIQYYNGEERAKGNILERFSAQQFPDLHSELNLSSLELGDSALYFCASSVDGPGTGELFFGEGSRLTVL.

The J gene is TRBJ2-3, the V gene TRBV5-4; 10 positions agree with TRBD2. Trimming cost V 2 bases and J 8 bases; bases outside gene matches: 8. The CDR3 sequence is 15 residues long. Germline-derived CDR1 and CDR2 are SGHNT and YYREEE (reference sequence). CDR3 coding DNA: TGTGCCAGCAGCTTCAAGCGGGAGGGCCTGGCTACGCAGTATTTT. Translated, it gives CASSFKREGLATQYF.

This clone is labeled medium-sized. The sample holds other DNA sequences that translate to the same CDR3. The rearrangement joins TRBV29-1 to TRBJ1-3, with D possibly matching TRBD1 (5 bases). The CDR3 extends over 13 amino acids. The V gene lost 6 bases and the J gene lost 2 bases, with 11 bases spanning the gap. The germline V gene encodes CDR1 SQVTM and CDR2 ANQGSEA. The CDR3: CSVSGGAGNTIYF. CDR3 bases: TGCAGCGTCAGTGGGGGGGCTGGAAACACCATATATTTT.

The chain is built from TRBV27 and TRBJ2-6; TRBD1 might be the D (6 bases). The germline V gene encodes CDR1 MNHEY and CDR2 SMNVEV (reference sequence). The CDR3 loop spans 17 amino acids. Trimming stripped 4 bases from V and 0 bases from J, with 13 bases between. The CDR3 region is CASSSGQYSSGANVLTF. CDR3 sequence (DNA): TGTGCCAGCAGTTCCGGACAGTACAGCTCTGGGGCCAACGTCCTGACTTTC.

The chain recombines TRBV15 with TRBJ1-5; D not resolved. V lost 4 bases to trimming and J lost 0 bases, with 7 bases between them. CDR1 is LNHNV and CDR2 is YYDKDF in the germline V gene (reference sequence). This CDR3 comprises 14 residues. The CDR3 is CATSKGLSNQPQHF. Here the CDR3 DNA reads TGTGCCACCAGCAAAGGTCTTAGCAATCAGCCCCAGCATTTT.